This TCR beta chain was sequenced in a study of OX40 agonist ivuxolimab in advanced cancers. On the study more broadly: Three patients had partial responses: one hepatocellular carcinoma, two cutaneous melanoma.

Sequencing used immunoSEQ multiplex PCR; TCRdb keeps in-frame clones, though not all of them. Of 80,000 to 130,000 clones listed, approximately 90% were seen once; the top ten hold approximately 0.34%. Exclusion applied to patients with autoimmune disease history or systemic immunosuppression. The germline V gene encodes CDR1 SGHAT and CDR2 FQNNGV. J gave up 1 base and V 1 base, and 2 bases lay outside the gene matches. The CDR3 consists of 15 residues. Sample: CD4+ or CD8+ T cells sorted from blood, taken in a trial of the OX40 agonist ivuxolimab. This chain joins TRBV11-2 and TRBJ2-3; 7 nucleotides agree with TRBD2. The TCR comes from an adult with an advanced solid tumor such as melanoma, head and neck, liver or kidney cancer. For the CDR3, the DNA is TGTGCCAGCAGCTTAGTCGGGAGGCGCACAGATACGCAGTATTTT. Its translation is CASSLVGRRTDTQYF.